This T cell receptor beta chain appears in the sequencing data of a study of technical replicates of blood from a few donors. Libraries were prepared by immunoSEQ multiplex PCR; TCRdb keeps only in-frame clonotypes and omits some of them. Among approximately 82,000 clones listed, more than 85% were seen once. CDR3 length: 13 residues. In germline, CDR1 is SEHNR, CDR2 FQNEAQ (reference sequence). V lost 4 bases and J 4 bases, leaving 10 bases between the germline ends. The genes are TRBV7-9 and TRBJ2-5; D is unclear. The receptor's source is a human donor in good health. Some clones in this sample may be carry-over from other donors' samples. The material sequenced was T cells isolated from PBMCs. CDR3 protein: CASSSRLAETQYF. CDR3 nucleotide sequence: TGTGCCAGCAGCTCACGACTCGCAGAGACCCAGTACTTC.